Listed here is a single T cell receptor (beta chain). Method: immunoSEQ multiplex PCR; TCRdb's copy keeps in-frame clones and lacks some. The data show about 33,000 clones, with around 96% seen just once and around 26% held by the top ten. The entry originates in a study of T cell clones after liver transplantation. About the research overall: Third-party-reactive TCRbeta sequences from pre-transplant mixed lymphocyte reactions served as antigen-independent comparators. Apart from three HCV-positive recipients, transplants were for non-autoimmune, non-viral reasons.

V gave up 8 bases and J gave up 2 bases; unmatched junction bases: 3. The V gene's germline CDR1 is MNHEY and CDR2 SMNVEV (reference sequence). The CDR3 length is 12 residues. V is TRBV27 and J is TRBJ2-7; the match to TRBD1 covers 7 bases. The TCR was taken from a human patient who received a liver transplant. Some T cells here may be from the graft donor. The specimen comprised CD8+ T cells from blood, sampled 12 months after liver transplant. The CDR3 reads CASQGQPYEQYF. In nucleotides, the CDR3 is TGTGCCAGCCAGGGACAGCCCTACGAGCAGTACTTC.